The present T cell receptor beta chain was sequenced within a study of identifying expanded T cells in peripheral blood. Some clones are missing from TCRdb's copy, which holds only in-frame ones; the method was immunoSEQ multiplex PCR. The data hold 60,000 to 65,000 clones, with around 83% observed a single time. This CDR3 region has 13 residues. V lost 3 bases and J lost 9, with 14 bases in between. Germline CDR1 SNHLY, CDR2 FYNNEI. Sequenced input: blood. The origin of this receptor is a person aged 18 to 75 in good health. The genes are TRBV2 and TRBJ1-2, with D perhaps matching TRBD1 (5 bases). The CDR3 DNA sequence: TGTGCCAGCAGTGATACGCAGGGATGGAGCTACACCTTC. This encodes CASSDTQGWSYTF.